The 5 T cell receptor beta chains presented below share a single source sample, sequenced in a study of cytomegalovirus exposure and HLA in healthy donors. The study ran its PCR with 60 Vbeta and 13 Jbeta primers. The protocol was immunoSEQ multiplex PCR, while the TCRdb copy is restricted to in-frame clones and leaves out a portion. In the table there are 150,000 to 200,000 clones, around four fifths of which are singletons. The sequenced material came from PBMCs. The receptors shown here come from a man between 18 and 29 years old in good health and CMV-seropositive.

The V gene is TRBV28, the J gene TRBJ2-3, with TRBD1 matching over 7 bases. From germline, CDR1 is MDHEN and CDR2 SYDVKM. V trimming: 10 bases; J trimming: 4 bases; junction bases outside the gene matches: 8. The CDR3 totals 13 residues. This CDR3 reads CATQQGSPDTQYF. For the CDR3, the DNA is TGTGCCACCCAACAGGGGTCCCCAGATACGCAGTATTTT.

The J gene is TRBJ2-1, the V gene TRBV11-2; D possibly corresponds to TRBD2 (5 bases). Germline V gene sequence: CDR1 SGHAT, CDR2 FQNNGV. Trimming removed 4 bases at V and 9 bases at J, with 13 bases between. This CDR3 has 13 residues. CDR3 residues: CASSSEAGSEQFF. The CDR3 DNA reads TGTGCCAGCAGCTCAGAGGCGGGCAGTGAGCAGTTCTTC.

The chain joins TRBV21-1 to TRBJ2-1; TRBD2, the table's D call, was not compared with the DNA. TRBV21-1 is a listed pseudogene. The length of the CDR3 is 14 residues. The CDR3 protein is CASSNRFTSGEQFF. The CDR3 DNA reads TGTGCCAGCAGCAATAGATTTACTAGCGGGGAGCAGTTCTTC.

This clone was detected once. The chain combines TRBV6-1 with TRBJ1-6; D possibly corresponds to TRBD1 (6 bases). The length of the CDR3 is 15 residues. Germline CDR1 is MNHNS and CDR2 is SASEGT. V gave up 1 base and J gave up 7 bases, with 11 bases separating them. The CDR3 DNA is TGTGCCAGCAGTGAAGTCGGGGGGCAGAATTCACCCCTCCACTTT. Its protein product is CASSEVGGQNSPLHF.

The chain is built from TRBV29-1 and TRBJ1-2; D unresolved. This CDR3 is 14 amino acids long. The germline gives CDR1 SQVTM, CDR2 ANQGSEA. V lost 7 bases, J lost 5 bases, and 20 bases lay in between. CDR3 coding DNA: TGCAGCGCGATACAGAAAGCCGCTATTTATGGCTACACCTTC. It codes for CSAIQKAAIYGYTF.